This is a list of T cell receptor beta chains from one sample in a study of shared clonotypes between healthy human individuals. Repertoires were generated with immunoSEQ multiplex PCR, while TCRdb's copy carries only in-frame clones and drops some. The sample records some 1,400,000 clones, approximately 97% being singletons. The sequencing sample was made of naive CD4+ T cells sorted from blood. The receptors here all came from a man aged 25 to 40 in good health. CDR3s include the opening cysteine and the closing phenylalanine or tryptophan. Fields, in order: clone size, D gene, V gene, J gene, CDR3 DNA, CDR3 protein. A D gene is named only where the DNA matches it firmly. Clone size is shown for a subset of rows, as once, few, many or a class of expanded clone.

clone size: .
D gene: TRBD1
V gene: TRBV19
J gene: TRBJ2-7
CDR3 DNA: TGTGCCAGTAGTACGAGGACAGGGGGTTACGAGCAGTACTTC
CDR3 protein: CASSTRTGGYEQYF

clone size: .
D gene: .
V gene: TRBV6-1
J gene: TRBJ2-2
CDR3 DNA: TGTGCCAGCAGTGAAGCGCTTCATCCTACCCTGGCGGAGGAGCTGTTTTTT
CDR3 protein: CASSEALHPTLAEELFF

clone size: .
D gene: TRBD2
V gene: TRBV27
J gene: TRBJ2-2
CDR3 DNA: TGTGCCAGCAGTCTACGACTAGCGGGAGGGTTCGGGGAGCTGTTTTTT
CDR3 protein: CASSLRLAGGFGELFF

clone size: once
D gene: .
V gene: TRBV7-9
J gene: TRBJ2-1
CDR3 DNA: TGTGCCAGCAGCTTATTCAGCAGGCCATCTTACAATGAGCAGTTCTTC
CDR3 protein: CASSLFSRPSYNEQFF

clone size: once
D gene: .
V gene: TRBV6-1
J gene: TRBJ2-2
CDR3 DNA: TGTGCCAGCAGATCATCGAGTAGCGCCGGGGAGCTGTTTTTT
CDR3 protein: CASRSSSSAGELFF

clone size: .
D gene: .
V gene: TRBV5-1
J gene: TRBJ1-5
CDR3 DNA: TGCGCCAGCAGCTTGGCCGCAGGGAGCAATCAGCCCCAGCATTTT
CDR3 protein: CASSLAAGSNQPQHF

clone size: .
D gene: .
V gene: TRBV6-5
J gene: TRBJ1-4
CDR3 DNA: TGTGCCAGCAGTTTTCAAGTATCAGGAAATGAAAAACTGTTTTTT
CDR3 protein: CASSFQVSGNEKLFF

clone size: .
D gene: TRBD1
V gene: TRBV11-2
J gene: TRBJ1-1
CDR3 DNA: TGTGCCAGCATCAGGACAGGAGGGAACACTGAAGCTTTCTTT
CDR3 protein: CASIRTGGNTEAFF

clone size: .
D gene: TRBD2
V gene: TRBV7-2
J gene: TRBJ2-1
CDR3 DNA: TGTGCCAGCAGCGATCCGGGAGCGGGAGGAATAGATCATGAGCAGTTCTTC
CDR3 protein: CASSDPGAGGIDHEQFF

clone size: .
D gene: .
V gene: TRBV27
J gene: TRBJ2-3
CDR3 DNA: TGTGCCAGCAGTTTGGGAGGTGGTACGCAGTATTTT
CDR3 protein: CASSLGGGTQYF

clone size: .
D gene: TRBD2
V gene: TRBV2
J gene: TRBJ2-3
CDR3 DNA: TGTGCCAGCACTCGTACTAGCGGGAGTTGGGGCACAGATACGCAGTATTTT
CDR3 protein: CASTRTSGSWGTDTQYF

clone size: .
D gene: TRBD2
V gene: TRBV7-9
J gene: TRBJ2-7
CDR3 DNA: TGTGCCAGCAGTCACTCGGGCGGGGGTTGGTACGAGCAGTACTTC
CDR3 protein: CASSHSGGGWYEQYF

clone size: once
D gene: TRBD2
V gene: TRBV14
J gene: TRBJ2-1
CDR3 DNA: TGTGCCAGCAGCCAAGCGGGACTAGCGGGTGTGGAGCAGTTCTTC
CDR3 protein: CASSQAGLAGVEQFF

clone size: .
D gene: TRBD1
V gene: TRBV28
J gene: TRBJ1-5
CDR3 DNA: TGTGCCAGCAGAACTGGACAGGGGTTAAGCAATCAGCCCCAGCATTTT
CDR3 protein: CASRTGQGLSNQPQHF

clone size: .
D gene: TRBD1
V gene: TRBV2
J gene: TRBJ1-2
CDR3 DNA: TGTGCCAGCAGTGACCCAGGGGGCCACTATGGCTACACCTTC
CDR3 protein: CASSDPGGHYGYTF

clone size: few
D gene: TRBD2
V gene: TRBV15
J gene: TRBJ2-3
CDR3 DNA: TGTGCCACCTCCGGGAGGGATACGCAGTATTTT
CDR3 protein: CATSGRDTQYF

clone size: .
D gene: TRBD1
V gene: TRBV28
J gene: TRBJ1-5
CDR3 DNA: TGTGCCAGCAGTTCACAGGGGCGCAATCAGCCCCAGCATTTT
CDR3 protein: CASSSQGRNQPQHF

clone size: .
D gene: .
V gene: TRBV29-1
J gene: TRBJ2-2
CDR3 DNA: TGCAGCGTTTACCAAGGGTCCGGACCTTGGACCGGGGAGCTGTTTTTT
CDR3 protein: CSVYQGSGPWTGELFF

clone size: .
D gene: .
V gene: TRBV30
J gene: TRBJ1-1
CDR3 DNA: TGTGCCTGGAGTTCAGCGGGGGTCAGCACTGAAGCTTTCTTT
CDR3 protein: CAWSSAGVSTEAFF

clone size: .
D gene: .
V gene: TRBV25-1
J gene: TRBJ1-4
CDR3 DNA: TGTGCCAGCAGTGAAAGGGGCGGAATTCGGAATGAAAAACTGTTTTTT
CDR3 protein: CASSERGGIRNEKLFF

clone size: .
D gene: .
V gene: TRBV7-2
J gene: TRBJ2-1
CDR3 DNA: TGTGCCAGCAGCTTAGCCGGGACGCCTAACAATGAGCAGTTCTTC
CDR3 protein: CASSLAGTPNNEQFF

clone size: once
D gene: .
V gene: TRBV7-2
J gene: TRBJ2-2
CDR3 DNA: TGTGCCAGCAGCCTCTACACCGGGGAGCTGTTTTTT
CDR3 protein: CASSLYTGELFF

clone size: .
D gene: .
V gene: TRBV19
J gene: TRBJ1-2
CDR3 DNA: TGTGCCAGTAGTAACAGGGTGGGCTATGGCTACACCTTC
CDR3 protein: CASSNRVGYGYTF

clone size: .
D gene: .
V gene: TRBV15
J gene: TRBJ1-1
CDR3 DNA: TGTGCCACCAGCAGAGAGTTGTTGAACACTGAAGCTTTCTTT
CDR3 protein: CATSRELLNTEAFF

clone size: .
D gene: .
V gene: TRBV9
J gene: TRBJ2-3
CDR3 DNA: TGTGCCAGCTCAGTGACCCAAACAGATACGCAGTATTTT
CDR3 protein: CASSVTQTDTQYF

clone size: .
D gene: TRBD1
V gene: TRBV18
J gene: TRBJ1-1
CDR3 DNA: TGTGCCAGCTCACCACTCGGGACAGGTAATATCCGCGGGGCTGAAGCTTTCTTT
CDR3 protein: CASSPLGTGNIRGAEAFF

clone size: .
D gene: .
V gene: TRBV10-3
J gene: TRBJ1-5
CDR3 DNA: TGTGCCATCAGTGAGTTGGGTCAGCCCCAGCATTTT
CDR3 protein: CAISELGQPQHF

clone size: .
D gene: .
V gene: TRBV7-9
J gene: TRBJ1-5
CDR3 DNA: TGTGCCAGCAGCTTTATTCATGGTGGAGGACAGCTCAATCAGCCCCAGCATTTT
CDR3 protein: CASSFIHGGGQLNQPQHF

clone size: .
D gene: .
V gene: TRBV5-1
J gene: TRBJ2-2
CDR3 DNA: TGCGCCAGCAGCTTGGTTACCCGCACCGGGGAGCTGTTTTTT
CDR3 protein: CASSLVTRTGELFF

clone size: .
D gene: TRBD1
V gene: TRBV18
J gene: TRBJ2-7
CDR3 DNA: TGTGCCAGCTCACCACGCCAGGGGGACGAGCAGTACTTC
CDR3 protein: CASSPRQGDEQYF

clone size: .
D gene: .
V gene: TRBV7-7
J gene: TRBJ2-3
CDR3 DNA: TGTGCTAGCAGCTTAGGGACCAAGGATACGCAGTATTTT
CDR3 protein: CASSLGTKDTQYF

clone size: .
D gene: .
V gene: TRBV7-9
J gene: TRBJ1-2
CDR3 DNA: TGTGCCAGCAGCCCCCTTACCGGGACAAATGATCGACTCACCTTC
CDR3 protein: CASSPLTGTNDRLTF

clone size: .
D gene: TRBD2
V gene: TRBV9
J gene: TRBJ2-1
CDR3 DNA: TGTGCCAGCAGCTCGGGACTAGTTTTACGAGGAGAGCAGTTCTTC
CDR3 protein: CASSSGLVLRGEQFF

clone size: .
D gene: TRBD1
V gene: TRBV11-3
J gene: TRBJ2-4
CDR3 DNA: TGTGCCAGCAGCGACAGGGGGAAGATGGGCAAAAACATTCAGTACTTC
CDR3 protein: CASSDRGKMGKNIQYF

clone size: few
D gene: .
V gene: TRBV12-2
J gene: TRBJ2-1
CDR3 DNA: TGTGCAAGTCGCTTAGGGACTAGCGGGAGAAAATATATCGATGAGCAGTTCTTC
CDR3 protein: CASRLGTSGRKYIDEQFF

clone size: .
D gene: .
V gene: TRBV5-6
J gene: TRBJ2-7
CDR3 DNA: TGTGCCAGCAGCTTTTCACCGCGGTGGTACGAGCAGTACTTC
CDR3 protein: CASSFSPRWYEQYF

clone size: .
D gene: .
V gene: TRBV15
J gene: TRBJ1-5
CDR3 DNA: TGTGCCACCAGCAGGGGTCGAGGGGCTTCTAGCAATCAGCCCCAGCATTTT
CDR3 protein: CATSRGRGASSNQPQHF

clone size: .
D gene: TRBD2
V gene: TRBV2
J gene: TRBJ2-5
CDR3 DNA: TGTGCCAGCGGGGGACTAAACCAAGAGACCCAGTACTTC
CDR3 protein: CASGGLNQETQYF

clone size: .
D gene: .
V gene: TRBV28
J gene: TRBJ2-7
CDR3 DNA: TGTGCCAGCCAGAGCGGAAGCTCCTACGAGCAGTACTTC
CDR3 protein: CASQSGSSYEQYF

clone size: .
D gene: .
V gene: TRBV18
J gene: TRBJ1-5
CDR3 DNA: TGTGCCAGCTCACCACTGCCGGGGGCGCGTAATCAGCCCCAGCATTTT
CDR3 protein: CASSPLPGARNQPQHF

clone size: .
D gene: .
V gene: TRBV6-6
J gene: TRBJ2-1
CDR3 DNA: TGTGCCAGCAGTTACTCGACACCAACCAGGGAGCAGTTCTTC
CDR3 protein: CASSYSTPTREQFF

clone size: .
D gene: .
V gene: TRBV10-3
J gene: TRBJ2-7
CDR3 DNA: TGTGCCATCAGTGAGAATGCAGGGTACGAGCAGTACTTC
CDR3 protein: CAISENAGYEQYF